This entry lists 19 T cell receptor beta chains sequenced from one sample in a study of blood T cell repertoires in COVID-19. Assay used: immunoSEQ multiplex PCR; TCRdb lists only in-frame clones, some missing. The data show some 350,000 clones, with approximately 88% seen just once and around 5% held by the top ten. Sequenced: PBMCs or T cells enriched from blood (not recorded which). These receptors all come from a man aged 25 to 45 who had recovered from COVID-19.

The CDR3 spells CASSYYSTDSSYGYTF. Written as DNA, the CDR3 is TGTGCCAGCAGCTATTACTCTACGGACAGTTCCTATGGCTACACCTTC. This chain uses TRBV4-2 with TRBJ1-2; maybe TRBD1 (6 bases). CDR3 length equals 16 residues. Looked up from germline, CDR1 is LGHNA and CDR2 is YNFKEQ. The germline V and J ends were trimmed by 5 bases and 4 bases, with 20 bases remaining between them.

The chain is built from TRBV5-1 and TRBJ1-5; 8 bases match TRBD1. CDR3 length: 15 residues. V was pared by 4 bases and J by 5 bases, with 8 bases of the junction left unmatched. Germline lookup yields CDR1 SGHRS and CDR2 YFSETQ. CDR3 sequence reads: CASSTGQGNDQPQHF. CDR3 DNA: TGCGCCAGCAGCACCGGACAGGGCAACGATCAGCCCCAGCATTTT.

This clone was detected once. The rearrangement uses TRBV19 and TRBJ2-4; D might be TRBD2 (6 bases). V lost 4 bases to trimming and J lost 9 bases, with 13 bases between them. The CDR3 is made up of 13 amino acids. The germline CDR1 and CDR2 sequences are LNHDA and SQIVND (reference sequence). CDR3: CASSTLSEGIQYF. DNA for the CDR3: TGTGCCAGTAGTACACTCTCGGAGGGCATTCAGTACTTC.

The rearrangement uses TRBV5-6 and TRBJ2-7, with a tentative D call TRBD1 (6 bases). The CDR3 length is 13 residues. The V end was cut by 3 bases, the J end by 7 bases, with 14 bases between. Germline CDR1 is SGHDT and CDR2 is YYEEEE. The CDR3 loop reads CASSWVTGGEQYF. In DNA form, the CDR3 reads TGTGCCAGCAGCTGGGTGACAGGTGGGGAGCAGTACTTC.

This clone has just a few counts. The chain couples TRBV4-2 to TRBJ2-7; D is possibly TRBD2 (6 bases). The ends were cut back, 0 bases at V and 3 bases at J, with 12 bases in the middle. The CDR3 sequence is 15 residues long. Germline V gives CDR1 LGHNA, CDR2 YNFKEQ. CDR3 bases: TGTGCCAGCAGCCAAGATCAGGGCGGGGTCTACGAGCAGTACTTC. It codes for CASSQDQGGVYEQYF.

This chain connects TRBV28 to TRBJ1-5; D gene ambiguous. The V gene lost 1 base and the J gene lost 2 bases, with 12 bases spanning the gap. The CDR3 sequence is 16 residues long. Germline values: CDR1 MDHEN, CDR2 SYDVKM. The CDR3 region has the DNA TGTGCCAGCAGTTTATTACTTACAGAAGGCAATCAGCCCCAGCATTTT. The encoded protein is CASSLLLTEGNQPQHF.

J is TRBJ1-1 and V is TRBV5-1; D remains ambiguous. V dropped 2 bases and J dropped 4 bases, with 9 bases sitting between them. This CDR3 region has 13 residues. Germline CDR1 and CDR2: SGHRS and YFSETQ. This CDR3 reads CASSFEVGTEAFF. The DNA for the CDR3 is TGCGCCAGCAGCTTTGAGGTGGGCACTGAAGCTTTCTTT.

The chain carries TRBV2 and TRBJ1-1; 10 bases agree with TRBD1. Germline V gene data show CDR1 as SNHLY and CDR2 as FYNNEI. V trimming: 6 bases; J trimming: 5 bases; junction bases outside the gene matches: 6. The CDR3 is 14 amino acids. The CDR3 region is CASSPDRGVTEAFF. The CDR3 DNA reads as TGTGCCAGCAGCCCGGACAGGGGGGTTACTGAAGCTTTCTTT.

This chain connects TRBV2 to TRBJ2-7; TRBD2 matches at 10 bases. Germline lookup yields CDR1 SNHLY and CDR2 FYNNEI. The CDR3 runs to 15 residues. V lost 1 base, J lost 4 bases, and 4 bases stayed unmatched. Here the CDR3 DNA reads TGTGCCAGCAGTGAAGGAGCGGGGGGGCAGTACGAGCAGTACTTC. The encoded protein is CASSEGAGGQYEQYF. Together with reference TRBV2 and TRBJ2-7, the CDR3 gives the full variable domain: EPEVTQTPSHQVTQMGQEVILRCVPISNHLYFYWYRQILGQKVEFLVSFYNNEISEKSEIFDDQFSVERPDGSNFTLKIRSTKLEDSAMYFCASSEGAGGQYEQYFGPGTRLTVT.

The rearrangement uses TRBV19 and TRBJ2-3, with 8 bases matching TRBD1. The CDR3 extends over 16 amino acids. V lost 5 bases and J lost 1; bases outside the gene matches: 8. Germline V gene lookup returns CDR1 LNHDA and CDR2 SQIVND (reference sequence). The CDR3 reads CASSLQTGVGTDTQYF. The DNA of the CDR3 is TGTGCCAGTAGTCTCCAGACAGGGGTGGGCACAGATACGCAGTATTTT.

The V and J genes are TRBV19 and TRBJ2-7; weak D call: TRBD2 (6 bases). V lost 3 bases to trimming and J lost 2 bases, with 14 bases between them. The CDR3 runs 15 residues. The germline V gene has CDR1 LNHDA and CDR2 SQIVND (reference sequence). For the CDR3, the DNA is TGTGCCAGTAGTATTGCGGGGAACCTTGCCTACGAGCAGTACTTC. Its protein product is CASSIAGNLAYEQYF.

The chain has TRBV6-5 and TRBJ1-2; D perhaps matches TRBD1 (5 bases). V was pared by 5 bases and J by 7 bases, with 17 bases between. The length of the CDR3 is 14 residues. The germline V gene encodes CDR1 MNHEY and CDR2 SVGAGI. In DNA, the CDR3 is TGTGCCAGCAGTACCGACAGTGGCAGAGGTGGCTACACCTTC. Residues: CASSTDSGRGGYTF.

This chain uses TRBV5-5 with TRBJ1-2, with 7 bases matching TRBD1. V gave up 5 bases and J gave up 4 bases; unmatched junction bases: 8. Germline V CDR1 and CDR2: SGHKS, YYEKEE (reference sequence). The CDR3 covers 14 residues. For the CDR3, the DNA is TGTGCCAGCAGACCCGGGACAGCCTTCTATGGCTACACCTTC. This gives the protein CASRPGTAFYGYTF. The whole variable domain, filled in from reference TRBV5-5 and TRBJ1-2, reads DAGVTQSPTHLIKTRGQQVTLRCSPISGHKSVSWYQQVLGQGPQFIFQYYEKEERGRGNFPDRFSARQFPNYSSELNVNALLLGDSALYLCASRPGTAFYGYTFGSGTRLTVV.

The chain employs TRBV9 and TRBJ1-1; D is ambiguous. The CDR3 length is 15 residues. Germline V gene sequence: CDR1 SGDLS, CDR2 YYNGEE. The V gene lost 3 bases and the J gene lost 1 base, with 13 bases spanning the gap. The CDR3 coding sequence is TGTGCCAGCAGCGGCAGCGGAGGGCCGAACACTGAAGCTTTCTTT. Its protein product is CASSGSGGPNTEAFF. Full variable domain (outside the CDR3, taken from reference TRBV9 and TRBJ1-1): DSGVTQTPKHLITATGQRVTLRCSPRSGDLSVYWYQQSLDQGLQFLIQYYNGEERAKGNILERFSAQQFPDLHSELNLSSLELGDSALYFCASSGSGGPNTEAFFGQGTRLTVV.

This clone was counted ten times or more. The rearrangement links TRBV28 to TRBJ2-5; 9 nucleotides match TRBD1. The CDR3 is 13 residues long. Germline values: CDR1 MDHEN, CDR2 SYDVKM. The V and J ends lost 6 bases and 5 bases, in that order; junction bases with no gene match: 4. The CDR3 bases are TGTGCCAGCAGCCGGGACAGGGCTGAGACCCAGTACTTC. Translated, it gives CASSRDRAETQYF. The full variable domain, completed using reference TRBV28 and TRBJ2-5, is DVKVTQSSRYLVKRTGEKVFLECVQDMDHENMFWYRQDPGLGLRLIYFSYDVKMKEKGDIPEGYSVSREKKERFSLILESASTNQTSMYLCASSRDRAETQYFGPGTRLLVL.

This CDR3 reads CASSGGPVGEQYF. The CDR3 DNA follows: TGTGCCAGCAGTGGGGGGCCAGTGGGCGAGCAGTACTTC. The chain couples TRBV2 to TRBJ2-7; a weak D match, TRBD1 (6 bases). V dropped 4 bases and J dropped 6 bases, with 13 bases sitting between them. Germline CDR1 is SNHLY and CDR2 is FYNNEI. The CDR3 runs to 13 residues.

The gene calls are TRBV28 and TRBJ1-5; 8 nucleotides agree with TRBD1. The CDR3 is made up of 15 amino acids. Germline assignment: CDR1 MDHEN and CDR2 SYDVKM. V lost 5 bases, J lost 4 bases, and 7 bases stayed unmatched. CDR3 loop: CASSTHGQGNQPQHF. As DNA, the CDR3 is TGTGCCAGCAGTACACACGGACAGGGAAATCAGCCCCAGCATTTT.

This sequence joins TRBV7-6 and TRBJ2-2; 8 bases agree with TRBD2. The CDR3 is made up of 16 amino acids. Germline V gene lookup returns CDR1 SGHVS and CDR2 FNYEAQ. Trimming removed 4 bases from V and 7 bases from J; junction bases left unmatched: 11. The CDR3 bases are TGTGCCAGCAGCTCCCCCCGGGGGGGCCCTGGCGGGGAGCTGTTTTTT. Amino acid sequence: CASSSPRGGPGGELFF.

The gene calls are TRBV3-1 (or the pseudogene TRBV3-2) and TRBJ2-5, with TRBD1 matching over 9 bases. V shed 4 bases and J 5 bases; nucleotides not matched to a gene: 8. CDR1 LGHDT and CDR2 YNNKEL come from the germline V gene (reference sequence). CDR3 length: 15 residues. CDR3 nucleotides: TGTGCCAGCAGCCCAAATACAGGGGGCATGGAGACCCAGTACTTC. This sequence encodes CASSPNTGGMETQYF.